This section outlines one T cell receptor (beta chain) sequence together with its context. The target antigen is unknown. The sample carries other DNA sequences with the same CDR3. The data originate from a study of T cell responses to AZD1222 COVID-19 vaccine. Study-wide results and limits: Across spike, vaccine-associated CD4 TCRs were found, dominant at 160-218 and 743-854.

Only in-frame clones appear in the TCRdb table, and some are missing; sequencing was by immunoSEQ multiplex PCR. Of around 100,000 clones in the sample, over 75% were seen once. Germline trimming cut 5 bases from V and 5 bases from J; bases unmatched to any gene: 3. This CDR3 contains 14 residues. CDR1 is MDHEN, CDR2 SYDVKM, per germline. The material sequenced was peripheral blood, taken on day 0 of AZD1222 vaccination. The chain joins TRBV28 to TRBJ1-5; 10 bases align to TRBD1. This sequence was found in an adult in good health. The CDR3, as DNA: TGTGCCAGCAGTCCCGGGACAGGGGATCAGCCCCAGCATTTT. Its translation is CASSPGTGDQPQHF.